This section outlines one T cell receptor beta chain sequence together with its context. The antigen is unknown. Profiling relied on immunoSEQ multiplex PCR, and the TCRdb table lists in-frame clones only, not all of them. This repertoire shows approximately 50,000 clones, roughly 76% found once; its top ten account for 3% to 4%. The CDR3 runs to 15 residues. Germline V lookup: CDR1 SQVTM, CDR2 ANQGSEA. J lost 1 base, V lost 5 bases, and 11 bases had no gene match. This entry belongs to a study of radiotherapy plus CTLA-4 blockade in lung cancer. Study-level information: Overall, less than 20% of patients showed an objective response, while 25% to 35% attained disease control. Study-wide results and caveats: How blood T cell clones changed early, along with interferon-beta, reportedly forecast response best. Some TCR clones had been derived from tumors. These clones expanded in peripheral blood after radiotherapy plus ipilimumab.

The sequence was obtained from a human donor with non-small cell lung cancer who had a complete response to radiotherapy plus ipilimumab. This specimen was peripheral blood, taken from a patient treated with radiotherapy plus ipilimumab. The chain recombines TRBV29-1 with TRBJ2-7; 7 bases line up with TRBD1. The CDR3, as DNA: TGCAGCGTTCAAAACCCCGGGACAGTGTCCTACGAGCAGTACTTC. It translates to CSVQNPGTVSYEQYF.